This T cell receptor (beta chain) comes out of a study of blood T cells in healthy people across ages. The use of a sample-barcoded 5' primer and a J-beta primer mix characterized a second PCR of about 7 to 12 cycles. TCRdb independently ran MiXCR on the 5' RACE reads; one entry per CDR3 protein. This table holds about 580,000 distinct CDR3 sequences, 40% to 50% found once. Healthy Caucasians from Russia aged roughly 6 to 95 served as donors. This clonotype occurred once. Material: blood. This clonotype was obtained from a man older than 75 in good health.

The CDR3 sequence: CSASDRLYGYTF. The CDR3 DNA reads TGCAGTGCTAGTGACAGACTCTATGGCTACACCTTC. The rearrangement links TRBV20-1 to TRBJ1-2; D is perhaps TRBD1 (5 bases). The germline gives CDR1 DFQATT, CDR2 SNEGSKA (reference sequence). The CDR3 extends over 12 amino acids. Trimming shortened V by 3 bases and J by 4 bases, and 9 bases separated the two germline ends.